Presented here are 2 T cell receptor beta chains from one specimen sequenced in a study of CXCR3-negative and CXCR3-positive naive CD8 T cells. Study conclusions and caveats: In CXCR3-positive naive cells, the TRB CDR3s were more hydrophobic than in CXCR3-negative naive cells.

The TRB libraries of cDNA were built by UMI-labeled 5' RACE. TCRdb re-called the 5' RACE reads and catalogs CDR3 proteins one per entry, DNA excluded. This sample carries some 140,000 distinct CDR3 sequences, with nearly 0.5% going to the ten biggest clones. The antigens these receptors bind are not known. The sequenced sample was naive CXCR3+ CD8+ T cells from blood. The subset denotes: CD45RO-CCR7+CD27+CD95- naive CD8+ T cells expressing CXCR3 (TNR3+). These receptors came from a human donor in good health. Some clones in this sample may be carry-over from other donors' samples.

This sequence joins TRBV7-5 and TRBJ2-1; the D call of TRBD2 rests on TCRdb alone, since no DNA is present to check it. TRBV7-5 is a pseudogene segment. The CDR3 has 19 amino acids. The CDR3 loop reads CISVSEARLGLAGPNEQFF.

This chain links TRBV11-2 with TRBJ2-5; TCRdb designates TRBD1, a call that cannot be tested without DNA. Germline V gene lookup returns CDR1 SGHAT and CDR2 FQNNGV. This CDR3 comprises 14 residues. The chain's CDR3 is CASSSQDLGGTQYF.